A single sample gave rise to the 6 T cell receptor beta chains below, sequenced in a study of blood T cells in healthy people across ages. A second 7 to 11 cycle PCR used barcoded and J-beta primers. TCRdb re-analysed the 5' RACE reads in MiXCR, keeping a single row per CDR3 protein. The sample shows approximately 1.5 million distinct CDR3 sequences, about 32% of them seen only once. The specimen sequenced was blood. Source of these receptors: a woman younger than 45 in good health.

Only a few counts were recorded for this clonotype. The chain employs TRBV6-2 or TRBV6-3 and TRBJ1-5, with D possibly matching TRBD1 (6 bases). Trimming took off 4 bases at V and 3 bases at J, with 22 bases between the two ends. Per germline, CDR1 MNHEY and CDR2 SVGEGT. This CDR3 spans 18 amino acids. DNA for the CDR3: TGTGCCAGCAGTTCGCCTGGACGGAGGGGGAAACTCAATCAGCCCCAGCATTTT. Translation: CASSSPGRRGKLNQPQHF.

CDR3 protein: CSARGYGQGDQPQHF. In DNA, the CDR3 is TGCAGTGCTAGAGGCTACGGACAGGGCGATCAGCCCCAGCATTTT. The chain links TRBV20-1 to TRBJ1-5, with 8 bases that match TRBD1. This CDR3 has 15 amino acids. The germline CDR1 and CDR2 sequences are DFQATT and SNEGSKA (reference sequence). With 1 base clipped from V and 5 bases from J, the junction kept 7 bases outside the gene matches.

As to this clonotype: A read error may explain this, as a much larger clone is one base away. This chain links TRBV7-2 with TRBJ2-1; D is possibly TRBD2 (5 bases). The CDR3 contains 16 residues. Germline CDR1 reads SGHTA; CDR2 reads FQGNSA. The CDR3 bases are TGTGCCGGCAGCCCGGACTCCTTGAGCTCCTACAATGCGCAGTTCTTC. It is translated as CAGSPDSLSSYNAQFF.

The sample holds a few counts of this clonotype. The chain carries TRBV7-9 and TRBJ2-1; 13 positions agree with TRBD2. The CDR3 has 16 residues. The V segment lost 4 bases and the J segment 7 bases; nucleotides outside the gene matches: 7. Germline V gene sequence: CDR1 SEHNR, CDR2 FQNEAQ (reference sequence). CDR3 sequence (DNA): TGTGCCAGCAGCTCTCAGGGGACTAGCGGGACAAATGAGCAGTTCTTC. It translates to CASSSQGTSGTNEQFF.

The chain employs TRBV10-3 and TRBJ1-5; D call uncertain. The CDR3 loop spans 13 amino acids. V was shortened by 7 bases and J by 4 bases, with 11 bases between the two germline ends. Germline-derived CDR1 and CDR2 are ENHRY and SYGVKD. CDR3 in amino acids: CAITPEENQPQHF. The DNA for the CDR3 is TGTGCCATCACTCCCGAAGAGAATCAGCCCCAGCATTTT.

This clonotype was seen many times. The chain couples TRBV5-1 to TRBJ2-1; maybe TRBD2 (6 bases). With 1 base removed from V and 8 bases from J, the gap between germline ends came to 7 bases. Germline loops: CDR1 SGHRS, CDR2 YFSETQ. There are 12 residues in the CDR3. The CDR3 region is CASSLWGDEQFF. The DNA of the CDR3 is TGCGCCAGCAGCTTGTGGGGGGATGAGCAGTTCTTC.